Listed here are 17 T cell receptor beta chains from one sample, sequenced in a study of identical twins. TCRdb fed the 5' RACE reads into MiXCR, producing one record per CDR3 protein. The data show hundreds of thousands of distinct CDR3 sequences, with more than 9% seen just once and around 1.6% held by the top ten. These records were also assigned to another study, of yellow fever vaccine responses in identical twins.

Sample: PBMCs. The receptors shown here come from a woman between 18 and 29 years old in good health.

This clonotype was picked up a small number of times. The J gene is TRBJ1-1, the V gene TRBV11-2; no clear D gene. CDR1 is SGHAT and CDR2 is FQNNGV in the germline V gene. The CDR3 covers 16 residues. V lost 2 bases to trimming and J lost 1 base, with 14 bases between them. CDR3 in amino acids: CASSLMVRNPNTEAFF. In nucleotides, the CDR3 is TGTGCCAGCAGCTTAATGGTACGGAATCCGAACACTGAAGCTTTCTTT. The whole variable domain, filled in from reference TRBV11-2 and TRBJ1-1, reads EAGVAQSPRYKIIEKRQSVAFWCNPISGHATLYWYQQILGQGPKLLIQFQNNGVVDDSQLPKDRFSAERLKGVDSTLKIQPAKLEDSAVYLCASSLMVRNPNTEAFFGQGTRLTVV.

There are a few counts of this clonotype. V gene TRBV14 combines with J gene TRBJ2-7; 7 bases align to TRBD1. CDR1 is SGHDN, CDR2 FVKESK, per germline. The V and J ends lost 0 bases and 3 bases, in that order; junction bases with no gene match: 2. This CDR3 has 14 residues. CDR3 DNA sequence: TGTGCCAGCAGCCAAGATTGGGACAGCTACGAGCAGTACGTC. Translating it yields CASSQDWDSYEQYV.

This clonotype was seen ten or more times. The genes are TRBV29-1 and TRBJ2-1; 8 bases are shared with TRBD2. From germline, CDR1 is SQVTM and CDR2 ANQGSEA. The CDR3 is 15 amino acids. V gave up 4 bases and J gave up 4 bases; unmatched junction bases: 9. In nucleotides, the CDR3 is TGCAGCGTTGCCATCCGGACTAGCCTGTACAATGAGCAGTTCTTC. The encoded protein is CSVAIRTSLYNEQFF.

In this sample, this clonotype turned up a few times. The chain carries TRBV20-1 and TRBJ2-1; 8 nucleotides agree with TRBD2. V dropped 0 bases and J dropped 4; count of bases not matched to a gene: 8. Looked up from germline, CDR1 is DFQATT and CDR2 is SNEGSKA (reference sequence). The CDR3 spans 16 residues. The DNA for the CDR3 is TGCAGTGCTAGAGATAACCGGCTAGCGGGTTACAATGAGCAGTTCTTC. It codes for CSARDNRLAGYNEQFF.

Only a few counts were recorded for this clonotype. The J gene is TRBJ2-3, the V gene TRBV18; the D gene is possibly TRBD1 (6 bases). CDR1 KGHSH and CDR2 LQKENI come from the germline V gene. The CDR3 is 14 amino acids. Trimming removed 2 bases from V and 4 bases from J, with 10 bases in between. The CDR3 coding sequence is TGTGCCAGCTCACCAGGGGGCACTGCAGATACGCAGTATTTT. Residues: CASSPGGTADTQYF. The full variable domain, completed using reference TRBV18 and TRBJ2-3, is NAGVMQNPRHLVRRRGQEARLRCSPMKGHSHVYWYRQLPEEGLKFMVYLQKENIIDESGMPKERFSAEFPKEGPSILRIQQVVRGDSAAYFCASSPGGTADTQYFGPGTRLTVL.

The DNA for the CDR3 is TGTGCCAGCTACGGAACAGGGCTCGGGGGCTACACCTTC. This sequence encodes CASYGTGLGGYTF. The genes are TRBV14 and TRBJ1-2, with D tentatively TRBD1 (6 bases). The V gene lost 8 bases and the J gene lost 8 bases, with 18 bases spanning the gap. CDR1 is SGHDN and CDR2 is FVKESK in the germline V gene. The CDR3 contains 13 residues.

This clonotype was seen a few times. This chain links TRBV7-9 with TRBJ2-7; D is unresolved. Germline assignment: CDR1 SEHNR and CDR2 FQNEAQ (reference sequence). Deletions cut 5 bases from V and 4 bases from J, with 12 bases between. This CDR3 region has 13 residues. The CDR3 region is CASSQEIGYEQYV. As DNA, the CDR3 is TGTGCCAGCAGCCAAGAAATCGGTTACGAGCAGTACGTC.

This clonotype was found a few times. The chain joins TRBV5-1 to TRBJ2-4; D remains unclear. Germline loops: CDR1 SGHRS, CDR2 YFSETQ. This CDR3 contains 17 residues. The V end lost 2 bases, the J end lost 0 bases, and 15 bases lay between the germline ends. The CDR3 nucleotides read TGCGCCAGCAGCTTTGTACCCGCGGAGTTAGCCAAAAACATTCAGTACTTC. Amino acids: CASSFVPAELAKNIQYF. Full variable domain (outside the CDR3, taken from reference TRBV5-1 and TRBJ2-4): KAGVTQTPRYLIKTRGQQVTLSCSPISGHRSVSWYQQTPGQGLQFLFEYFSETQRNKGNFPGRFSGRQFSNSRSEMNVSTLELGDSALYLCASSFVPAELAKNIQYFGAGTRLSVL.

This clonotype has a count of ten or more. The CDR3 DNA reads TGTGCCATCAGTGAGTCTGAATTTACTCACACCTTC. Its protein product is CAISESEFTHTF. This chain connects TRBV10-3 to TRBJ1-2; the D is unclear. The V gene lost 0 bases and the J gene lost 12 bases, with 11 bases spanning the gap. The CDR3 is made up of 12 amino acids. Germline V gives CDR1 ENHRY, CDR2 SYGVKD.

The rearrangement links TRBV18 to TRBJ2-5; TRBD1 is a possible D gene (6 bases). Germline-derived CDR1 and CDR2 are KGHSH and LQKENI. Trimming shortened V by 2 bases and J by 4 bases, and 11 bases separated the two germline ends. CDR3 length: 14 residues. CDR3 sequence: CASSPSTGLETQYF. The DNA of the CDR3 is TGTGCCAGCTCACCATCAACAGGGCTAGAGACCCAGTACTTC. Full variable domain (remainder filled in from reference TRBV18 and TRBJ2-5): NAGVMQNPRHLVRRRGQEARLRCSPMKGHSHVYWYRQLPEEGLKFMVYLQKENIIDESGMPKERFSAEFPKEGPSILRIQQVVRGDSAAYFCASSPSTGLETQYFGPGTRLLVL.

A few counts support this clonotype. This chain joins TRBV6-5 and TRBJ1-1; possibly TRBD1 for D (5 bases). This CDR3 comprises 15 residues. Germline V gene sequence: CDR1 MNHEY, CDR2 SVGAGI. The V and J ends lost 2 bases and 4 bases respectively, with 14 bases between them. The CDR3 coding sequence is TGTGCCAGCAGTTACGCGGGGACGCCGGTCACTGAAGCTTTCTTT. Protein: CASSYAGTPVTEAFF.

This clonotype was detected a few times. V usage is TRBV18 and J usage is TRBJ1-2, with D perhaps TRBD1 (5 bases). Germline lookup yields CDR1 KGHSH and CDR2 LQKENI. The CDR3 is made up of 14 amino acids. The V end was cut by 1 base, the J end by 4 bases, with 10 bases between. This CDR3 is CASSPLGGLYGYTF. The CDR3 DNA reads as TGTGCCAGCTCACCACTTGGGGGACTCTATGGCTACACCTTC.

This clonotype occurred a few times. The CDR3 spells CASSLPSRNEQFF. CDR3 nucleotides: TGTGCCAGCAGTTTACCTAGCCGGAATGAGCAGTTCTTC. V is TRBV28 and J is TRBJ2-1, with D tentatively TRBD2 (5 bases). V was pared by 2 bases and J by 7 bases, with 9 bases between. Germline V lookup: CDR1 MDHEN, CDR2 SYDVKM. The length of the CDR3 is 13 residues. The whole variable domain, remainder taken from reference TRBV28 and TRBJ2-1, is DVKVTQSSRYLVKRTGEKVFLECVQDMDHENMFWYRQDPGLGLRLIYFSYDVKMKEKGDIPEGYSVSREKKERFSLILESASTNQTSMYLCASSLPSRNEQFFGPGTRLTVL.

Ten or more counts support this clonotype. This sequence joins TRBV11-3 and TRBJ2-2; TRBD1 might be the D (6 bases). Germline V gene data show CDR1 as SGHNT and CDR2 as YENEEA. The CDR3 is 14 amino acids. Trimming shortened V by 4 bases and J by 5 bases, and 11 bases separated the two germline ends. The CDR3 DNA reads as TGTGCCAGCAGCTCTCAGGGGTCGACCGGGGAGCTGTTTTTT. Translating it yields CASSSQGSTGELFF.

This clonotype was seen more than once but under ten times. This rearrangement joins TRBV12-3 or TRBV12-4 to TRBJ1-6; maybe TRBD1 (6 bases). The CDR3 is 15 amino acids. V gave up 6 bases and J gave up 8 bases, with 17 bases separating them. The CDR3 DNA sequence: TGTGCCAGCAGACTCCGGGACACGGTCGATTCACCCCTCCACTTT. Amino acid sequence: CASRLRDTVDSPLHF.

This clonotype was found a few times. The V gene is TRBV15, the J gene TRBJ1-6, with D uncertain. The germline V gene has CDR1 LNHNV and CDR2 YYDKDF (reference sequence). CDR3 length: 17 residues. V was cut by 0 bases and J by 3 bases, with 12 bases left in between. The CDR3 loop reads CATSREAGRLYNSPLHF. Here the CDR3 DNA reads TGTGCCACCAGCAGAGAAGCAGGAAGGCTCTATAATTCACCCCTCCACTTT. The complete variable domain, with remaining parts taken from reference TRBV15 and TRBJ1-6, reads DAMVIQNPRYQVTQFGKPVTLSCSQTLNHNVMYWYQQKSSQAPKLLFHYYDKDFNNEADTPDNFQSRRPNTSFCFLDIRSPGLGDTAMYLCATSREAGRLYNSPLHFGNGTRLTVT.

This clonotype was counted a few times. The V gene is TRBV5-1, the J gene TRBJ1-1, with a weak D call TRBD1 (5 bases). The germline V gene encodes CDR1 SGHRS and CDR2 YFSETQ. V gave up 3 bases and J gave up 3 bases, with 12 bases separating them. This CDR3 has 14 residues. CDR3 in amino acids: CASSWQGADTEAFF. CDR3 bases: TGCGCCAGCAGCTGGCAAGGGGCGGACACTGAAGCTTTCTTT.